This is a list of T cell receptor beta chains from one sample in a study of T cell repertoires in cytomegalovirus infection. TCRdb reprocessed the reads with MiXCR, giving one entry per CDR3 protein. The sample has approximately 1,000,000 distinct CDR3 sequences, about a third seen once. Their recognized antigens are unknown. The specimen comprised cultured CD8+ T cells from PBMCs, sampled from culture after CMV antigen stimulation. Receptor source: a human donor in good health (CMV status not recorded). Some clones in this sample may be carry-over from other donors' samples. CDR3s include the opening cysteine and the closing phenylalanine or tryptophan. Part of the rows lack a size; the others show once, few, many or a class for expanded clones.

CDR3 protein: CASSPGTGISGYTF
J gene: TRBJ1-2
clone size: many
V gene: TRBV7-6

CDR3 protein: CASSSSKTGNTEAFF
J gene: TRBJ1-1
clone size: -
V gene: TRBV27

CDR3 protein: CASSIPGFTDTQYF
J gene: TRBJ2-3
clone size: -
V gene: TRBV19

CDR3 protein: CASSQENNYGYTF
J gene: TRBJ1-2
clone size: -
V gene: TRBV4-1

CDR3 protein: CASRGGTNTEAFF
J gene: TRBJ1-1
clone size: -
V gene: TRBV7-9

CDR3 protein: CASQGSYNEQFF
J gene: TRBJ2-1
clone size: many
V gene: TRBV2

CDR3 protein: CASSPGQGGVWTEAFF
J gene: TRBJ1-1
clone size: -
V gene: TRBV7-6

CDR3 protein: CASSQDGPGLNEKLFF
J gene: TRBJ1-4
clone size: few
V gene: TRBV4-1

CDR3 protein: CASSLGGVVNSPLHF
J gene: TRBJ1-6
clone size: -
V gene: TRBV7-2

CDR3 protein: CASRPQEGTDTQYF
J gene: TRBJ2-3
clone size: few
V gene: TRBV4-1

CDR3 protein: CSARGGLDTEAFF
J gene: TRBJ1-1
clone size: -
V gene: TRBV20-1

CDR3 protein: CASRPEGFDYGYTF
J gene: TRBJ1-2
clone size: -
V gene: TRBV4-1

CDR3 protein: CASSSLANEKLFF
J gene: TRBJ1-4
clone size: -
V gene: TRBV27

CDR3 protein: CASSTPQGHQETQYF
J gene: TRBJ2-5
clone size: -
V gene: TRBV19

CDR3 protein: CASSPRQGAVNEQFF
J gene: TRBJ2-1
clone size: -
V gene: TRBV14

CDR3 protein: CASSALGVWSGGNTIYF
J gene: TRBJ1-3
clone size: many
V gene: TRBV27

CDR3 protein: CASSLTDRGANEKLFF
J gene: TRBJ1-4
clone size: -
V gene: TRBV7-9

CDR3 protein: CASSPRRGAERGTQYF
J gene: TRBJ2-3
clone size: few
V gene: TRBV7-9